This T cell receptor (beta chain) was retrieved from a study of blood T cell repertoires in COVID-19. Study-level information: The origin of the acute and convalescent COVID-19 samples was the United States, Italy and Spain.

Participant age was roughly 18 to 100 years, and participants resided in 25 or so US areas. Participant-reported clinical history was the basis for cohort assignment. The recovered donors of Cohort 3 showed two negative PCRs, clearance, or symptom resolution. CDR3 length equals 14 residues. The V end lost 5 bases, the J end lost 6 bases, and 11 bases lay between the germline ends. Germline-derived CDR1 and CDR2 are LGHDT and YNNKEL (reference sequence). Generated by immunoSEQ multiplex PCR, the TCRdb table keeps only in-frame clones and is missing some. Here the sample spans around 400,000 clones, under 85% being singletons.

The sample was PBMCs or T cells enriched from blood (not recorded which). The chain recombines TRBV3-1 (or the pseudogene TRBV3-2) with TRBJ1-6, with D possibly being TRBD1 (6 bases). This clonotype was obtained from a woman aged 45-65 years who had recovered from COVID-19. The CDR3 here is CASSSGVPNSPLHF. The CDR3 coding sequence is TGTGCCAGCAGCTCAGGGGTACCTAATTCACCCCTCCACTTT.